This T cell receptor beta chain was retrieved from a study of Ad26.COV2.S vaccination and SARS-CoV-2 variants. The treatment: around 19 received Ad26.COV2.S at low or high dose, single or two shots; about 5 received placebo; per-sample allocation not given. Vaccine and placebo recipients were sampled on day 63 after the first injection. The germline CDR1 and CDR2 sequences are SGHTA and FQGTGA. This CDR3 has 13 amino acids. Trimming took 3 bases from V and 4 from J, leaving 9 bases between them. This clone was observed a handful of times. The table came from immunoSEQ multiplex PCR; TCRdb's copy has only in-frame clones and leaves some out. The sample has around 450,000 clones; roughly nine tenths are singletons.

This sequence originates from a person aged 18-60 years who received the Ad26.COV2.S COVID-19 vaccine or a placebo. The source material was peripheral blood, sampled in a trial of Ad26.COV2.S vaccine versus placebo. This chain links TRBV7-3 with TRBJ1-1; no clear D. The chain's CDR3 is CASSLVGATEAFF. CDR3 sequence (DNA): TGTGCCAGCAGCTTGGTGGGAGCCACTGAAGCTTTCTTT.